This TCR beta chain was documented in a study of somatic mutations in cytotoxic T cells in rheumatoid arthritis. Profiling relied on immunoSEQ multiplex PCR, and the TCRdb table lists in-frame clones only, not all of them. Among approximately 19,000 clones listed, roughly four fifths were seen once. There are 11 residues in the CDR3. Trimming took off 4 bases at V and 4 bases at J, with 7 bases between the two ends. Germline assignment: CDR1 GTSNPN and CDR2 SVGIG (reference sequence). The receptor was isolated from an adult with rheumatoid arthritis. The chain joins TRBV30 to TRBJ1-2, with unresolved D. Sequencing was carried out using CD8+ T cells sorted from blood. The CDR3 spells CAWKDSYGYTF. CDR3 coding DNA: TGTGCCTGGAAGGATTCCTATGGCTACACCTTC.